Below, 25 T cell receptor beta chains from the same sample are listed, as sequenced in a study of T cell repertoires in cytomegalovirus infection. These receptors have no identified antigens. In TCRdb, the reads were re-called with MiXCR into one record per CDR3 protein. The table has around 900,000 distinct CDR3 sequences, 31% seen once. The material was cultured CD8+ T cells from PBMCs, obtained from culture after CMV antigen stimulation. Source of these receptors: a human donor in good health (CMV status not recorded). Some clones in this sample may be carry-over from other donors' samples.

This chain uses TRBV12-3 or TRBV12-4 with TRBJ1-6, with no clear D. The CDR3 totals 12 residues. V lost 3 bases and J 8 bases, leaving 5 bases between the germline ends. CDR3 nucleotides: TGTGCCAGCAGTTTCCCAGATTCACCCCTCCACTTT. It translates to CASSFPDSPLHF.

This clonotype has only a few counts. The chain uses TRBV27 and TRBJ1-6, with a possible D match to TRBD1 (5 bases). The V gene's germline CDR1 is MNHEY and CDR2 SMNVEV (reference sequence). This CDR3 is 14 amino acids long. Trimming shortened V by 5 bases and J by 6 bases, and 11 bases separated the two germline ends. CDR3 nucleotide sequence: TGTGCCAGCAGTCGGGGCAGGGTTAATTCACCCCTCCACTTT. This sequence encodes CASSRGRVNSPLHF.

On this clonotype itself: Being one base from a much bigger clone, this may be a read error. The V and J genes are TRBV7-6 and TRBJ2-2; perhaps TRBD2 as D (5 bases). Trimming took 4 bases from V and 10 from J, leaving 16 bases between them. Germline V gives CDR1 SGHVS, CDR2 FNYEAQ. The CDR3 covers 14 residues. The CDR3 DNA follows: TGTGCCAGCAGCTCTGCCGGGGAATTGGAGGAGCTGTTTTTT. Its protein is CASSSAGELEELFF.

This clonotype has more than one count but fewer than ten. The chain recombines TRBV5-6 with TRBJ1-5, with 7 bases aligning to TRBD1. CDR1 and CDR2 from the germline V gene are SGHDT and YYEEEE. The V gene end was trimmed by 6 bases and the J gene end by 2 bases; junction bases not matched to a gene: 17. CDR3 length equals 18 residues. This CDR3 is CASTYSHRGSFGNQPQHF. DNA for the CDR3: TGTGCCAGCACCTATTCGCACAGGGGTTCTTTCGGCAATCAGCCCCAGCATTTT.

In its sample, this clonotype was seen a few times. The rearrangement links TRBV7-9 to TRBJ1-4, with unresolved D. Germline values: CDR1 SEHNR, CDR2 FQNEAQ (reference sequence). This CDR3 is 13 amino acids long. Trimming stripped 1 base from V and 4 bases from J, with 4 bases between. Here the CDR3 reads CASSLDSNEKLFF. CDR3 DNA sequence: TGTGCCAGCAGCTTAGACAGTAATGAAAAACTGTTTTTT.

The gene calls are TRBV20-1 and TRBJ2-5, with D maybe TRBD2 (7 bases). This CDR3 contains 14 residues. Germline values: CDR1 DFQATT, CDR2 SNEGSKA (reference sequence). Trimming took off 5 bases at V and 5 bases at J, with 18 bases between the two ends. CDR3: CSADSWTRGETQYF. DNA for the CDR3: TGCAGTGCTGACTCCTGGACTAGGGGGGAGACCCAGTACTTC.

The CDR3 reads CARSGANFDGYTF. The CDR3 DNA sequence: TGTGCCAGATCGGGGGCAAATTTCGATGGCTACACCTTC. The chain combines TRBV2 with TRBJ1-2, with a possible D match to TRBD1 (6 bases). Germline V gene lookup returns CDR1 SNHLY and CDR2 FYNNEI. The V and J ends lost 9 bases and 6 bases respectively, with 17 bases between them. This CDR3 has 13 residues. Full variable domain (missing parts from reference TRBV2 and TRBJ1-2): EPEVTQTPSHQVTQMGQEVILRCVPISNHLYFYWYRQILGQKVEFLVSFYNNEISEKSEIFDDQFSVERPDGSNFTLKIRSTKLEDSAMYFCARSGANFDGYTFGSGTRLTVV.

The count of this clonotype is one. The V gene is TRBV20-1, the J gene TRBJ2-7, with 11 bases lining up with TRBD1. The CDR3 runs 12 residues. The germline gives CDR1 DFQATT, CDR2 SNEGSKA (reference sequence). CDR3 in DNA: TGCAGCTTCCGGGACAGGGGGTACGAGCAGTACTTC. It translates to CSFRDRGYEQYF.

The chain has TRBV20-1 and TRBJ2-5, with 7 nucleotides matching TRBD2. The CDR3 loop spans 13 amino acids. Germline assignment: CDR1 DFQATT and CDR2 SNEGSKA (reference sequence). Losses at the gene ends were 4 bases for V and 2 bases for J; bases not matched to a gene: 4. The CDR3 bases are TGCAGTGCTACCCGGGACTATCAAGAGACCCAGTACTTC. It is translated as CSATRDYQETQYF.

This clonotype was detected a few times. The rearrangement uses TRBV27 and TRBJ1-1; 9 bases line up with TRBD1. Germline V gives CDR1 MNHEY, CDR2 SMNVEV (reference sequence). Trimming removed 7 bases from V and 0 bases from J; junction bases left unmatched: 3. CDR3 length: 14 residues. CDR3 sequence: CASNRGRMNTEAFF. The CDR3 bases are TGTGCCAGCAACAGGGGGCGGATGAACACTGAAGCTTTCTTT.

The V gene is TRBV6-7, the J gene TRBJ2-1; weak D call: TRBD1 (6 bases). TRBV6-7 qualifies as an ORF whose function is uncertain. The CDR3 runs to 18 residues. Trimming removed 2 bases at V and 4 bases at J, with 21 bases between. CDR3 sequence: CASSYPGTGKPGYNEQFF. The CDR3 nucleotides are TGTGCCAGCAGTTACCCCGGAACAGGGAAGCCTGGGTACAATGAGCAGTTCTTC.

This clonotype was found a few times. V gene TRBV19 combines with J gene TRBJ2-2, with D possibly matching TRBD2 (6 bases). CDR3 size: 13 residues. CDR1 is LNHDA and CDR2 is SQIVND in the germline V gene (reference sequence). V dropped 4 bases and J dropped 10 bases, with 13 bases sitting between them. The CDR3 DNA reads TGTGCCAGTAGTAGCACTCCTAGCGAGGAGCTGTTTTTT. This sequence encodes CASSSTPSEELFF.

The genes are TRBV7-4 and TRBJ1-4; 9 positions agree with TRBD1. Per germline, CDR1 SGHVT and CDR2 SQSDAQ. This CDR3 is built from 15 residues. J was trimmed by 7 bases and V by 5 bases; bases with no gene match: 8. The CDR3 region has the DNA TGTGCCAGCAGCACCACCGGGACAGGGCTTGAAAAACTGTTTTTT. Amino acid sequence: CASSTTGTGLEKLFF.

This clonotype was seen more than once but under ten times. This sequence joins TRBV25-1 and TRBJ1-1; 8 bases map to TRBD1. Losses at the gene ends were 0 bases for V and 7 bases for J; bases not matched to a gene: 10. This CDR3 is built from 16 residues. Per germline, CDR1 MGHDK and CDR2 SYGVNS. CDR3 DNA: TGTGCCAGCAGTGAATACCCCTTCGGGACAGGTATTGAAGCTTTCTTT. Amino acid sequence: CASSEYPFGTGIEAFF.

The CDR3 sequence: CASSLRVNYTQYF. The CDR3 DNA reads as TGTGCCAGCAGCTTAAGGGTGAACTATACGCAGTATTTT. The genes are TRBV7-9 and TRBJ2-3; D not resolved. V was clipped by 2 bases and J by 7 bases, with 10 bases between them. CDR1 is SEHNR, CDR2 FQNEAQ, per germline (reference sequence). CDR3 size: 13 residues. The full variable domain, completed using reference TRBV7-9 and TRBJ2-3, is DTGVSQNPRHKITKRGQNVTFRCDPISEHNRLYWYRQTLGQGPEFLTYFQNEAQLEKSRLLSDRFSAERPKGSFSTLEIQRTEQGDSAMYLCASSLRVNYTQYFGPGTRLTVL.

About this clonotype itself: Just one base apart from a much larger clone, this may be a read error. The chain recombines TRBV9 with TRBJ2-2; perhaps TRBD1 as D (6 bases). The CDR3 is made up of 15 amino acids. Germline CDR1 SGDLS, CDR2 YYNGEE. Trimming cost V 1 base and J 1 base, with 8 bases left between them. For the CDR3, the DNA is TGTGCCAGCAGCGTATCAGGGGTGAACACCGGGGAGCTGTTTTTT. As protein: CASSVSGVNTGELFF.

This clonotype has ten or more counts. The J gene is TRBJ1-2, the V gene TRBV9; D is unclear. The ends were cut back, 4 bases at V and 6 bases at J, with 10 bases in the middle. The CDR3 extends over 12 amino acids. Germline CDR1 is SGDLS and CDR2 is YYNGEE. The CDR3 is CASSLEGHGYTF. CDR3 in DNA: TGTGCCAGCAGCCTGGAGGGCCATGGCTACACCTTC.

The V gene is TRBV4-1, the J gene TRBJ2-7; 9 bases fit TRBD1. This CDR3 spans 15 amino acids. CDR1 is MGHRA, CDR2 YSYEKL, per germline. Trimming took 4 bases from V and 5 from J; bases not matched to a gene: 9. The DNA for the CDR3 is TGCGCCAGCAGCCCCCGCTTGACAGGGGGTCACGAGCAGTACGTC. This codes for CASSPRLTGGHEQYV.

This chain joins TRBV29-1 and TRBJ2-3; TRBD2 matches at 10 bases. V shed 2 bases and J 4 bases; nucleotides not matched to a gene: 12. Germline V gives CDR1 SQVTM, CDR2 ANQGSEA. The CDR3 runs 17 residues. The CDR3 sequence is CSVEPTRVLAGPDTQYF. CDR3 DNA: TGCAGCGTTGAACCCACCAGGGTACTAGCGGGGCCAGATACGCAGTATTTT.

This chain links TRBV14 with TRBJ2-3, with D unclear. The germline V and J ends were trimmed by 0 bases and 2 bases, with 6 bases remaining between them. There are 14 residues in the CDR3. Germline V gene sequence: CDR1 SGHDN, CDR2 FVKESK. CDR3 residues: CASSQEYITDTQYF. The CDR3 nucleotides are TGTGCCAGCAGCCAAGAGTATATCACAGATACGCAGTATTTT. The full variable domain, with the rest looked up from reference TRBV14 and TRBJ2-3, is EAGVTQFPSHSVIEKGQTVTLRCDPISGHDNLYWYRRVMGKEIKFLLHFVKESKQDESGMPNNRFLAERTGGTYSTLKVQPAELEDSGVYFCASSQEYITDTQYFGPGTRLTVL.

This clonotype was detected a few times. The CDR3: CASSLLGQNYGYTF. The CDR3 nucleotides are TGTGCCAGCAGCTTATTGGGACAGAACTATGGCTACACCTTC. This chain joins TRBV7-8 and TRBJ1-2, with 7 positions matching TRBD1. V lost 2 bases, J lost 2 bases, and 2 bases stayed unmatched. The CDR3 covers 14 residues. Germline V lookup: CDR1 SGHVS, CDR2 FQNEAQ.

This clonotype has only one observation. J is TRBJ2-1 and V is TRBV15; D gene ambiguous. Per the germline V gene, CDR1 is LNHNV and CDR2 is YYDKDF (reference sequence). Trimming removed 3 bases from V and 6 bases from J, with 24 bases in between. The CDR3 spans 18 residues. CDR3: CATSRPGTVGKNGNEQFF. The CDR3 DNA sequence: TGTGCCACCAGCAGGCCAGGCACGGTCGGCAAAAACGGCAATGAGCAGTTCTTC.

This clonotype was seen ten or more times. The chain uses TRBV7-2 and TRBJ2-7; TRBD2 might be the D (5 bases). Germline values: CDR1 SGHTA, CDR2 FQGNSA. Deletions cut 2 bases from V and 5 bases from J, with 7 bases between. This CDR3 region has 12 residues. The CDR3 region has the DNA TGTGCCAGCAGCTTAAGAGGGAACGAGCAGTACTTC. Translated, it gives CASSLRGNEQYF.

V is TRBV7-9 and J is TRBJ2-5; the D call may be TRBD1 or TRBD2 (6 bases each). CDR3 length: 13 amino acids. Germline V gene sequence: CDR1 SEHNR, CDR2 FQNEAQ (reference sequence). V was shortened by 7 bases and J by 5 bases, with 14 bases between the two germline ends. The CDR3 DNA reads TGTGCCAGCACCGAGATAGGGGGGGAGACCCAGTACTTC. Protein: CASTEIGGETQYF.

This clonotype has at least ten counts. The chain uses TRBV10-3 and TRBJ2-7; TRBD1 might be the D (5 bases). CDR1 and CDR2 (germline): ENHRY, SYGVKD. The CDR3 runs to 17 residues. V was clipped by 4 bases and J by 7 bases, with 26 bases between them. The CDR3 region is CAISGGRQTDLSIEQYF. CDR3 sequence (DNA): TGTGCCATCAGTGGGGGCCGGCAGACCGACCTTTCTATTGAGCAGTACTTC.